This entry concerns a single T cell receptor (beta chain). The data belong to a study of blood T cell repertoires in COVID-19. The table came from immunoSEQ multiplex PCR; TCRdb's copy has only in-frame clones and leaves some out. Of 130,000 to 150,000 clones detected, 80% to 90% appear once; the ten largest clones hold 8.6%. The length of the CDR3 is 13 residues. Per the germline V gene, CDR1 is KGHSH and CDR2 is LQKENI. Trimming pared 6 bases from V and 4 bases from J, leaving 9 bases between. The specimen was peripheral blood. The chain combines TRBV18 with TRBJ2-2, with D possibly TRBD1 on 6 matching bases. The sequence was obtained from a woman aged 50 to 60 with active or convalescent COVID-19. CDR3 sequence reads: CASSRGTTGELFF. The CDR3 coding sequence is TGTGCCAGCTCTAGGGGGACCACCGGGGAGCTGTTTTTT.